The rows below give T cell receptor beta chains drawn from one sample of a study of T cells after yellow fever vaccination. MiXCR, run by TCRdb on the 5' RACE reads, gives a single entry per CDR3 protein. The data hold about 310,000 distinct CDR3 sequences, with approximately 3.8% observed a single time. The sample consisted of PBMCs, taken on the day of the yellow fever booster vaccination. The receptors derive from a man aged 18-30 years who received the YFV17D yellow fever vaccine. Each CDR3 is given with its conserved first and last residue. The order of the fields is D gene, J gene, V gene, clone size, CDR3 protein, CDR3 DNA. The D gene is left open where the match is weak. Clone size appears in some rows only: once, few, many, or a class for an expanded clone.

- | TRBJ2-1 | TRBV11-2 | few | CASSYVPNEQFF | TGTGCCAGCAGCTACGTCCCCAATGAGCAGTTCTTC
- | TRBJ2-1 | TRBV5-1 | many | CASSLNSGHRAYNEQFF | TGCGCCAGCAGCCTGAATTCGGGACACCGGGCTTACAATGAGCAGTTCTTC
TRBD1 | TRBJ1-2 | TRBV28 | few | CASSLWGVGTGGFGGYTF | TGTGCCAGCAGTTTATGGGGGGTTGGGACAGGGGGCTTTGGCGGCTACACCTTC
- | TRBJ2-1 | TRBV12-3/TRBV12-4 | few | CASSPLAGVVDEQFF | TGTGCCAGCAGTCCCCTGGCAGGGGTAGTGGATGAGCAGTTCTTC
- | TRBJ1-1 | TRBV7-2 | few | CASSHTGYMNTEAFF | TGTGCCAGCAGCCATACAGGGTACATGAACACTGAAGCTTTCTTT
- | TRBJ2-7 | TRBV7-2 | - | CASSLDGGPYEQYF | TGTGCCAGCAGCTTAGACGGGGGGCCCTACGAGCAGTACTTC
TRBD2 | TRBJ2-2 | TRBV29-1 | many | CSVVLAGGNTGELFF | TGCAGCGTTGTTTTGGCGGGGGGGAACACCGGGGAGCTGTTTTTT
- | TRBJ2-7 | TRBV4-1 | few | CASSQVLGEQYF | TGCGCCAGCAGCCAAGTCTTAGGGGAGCAGTACTTC
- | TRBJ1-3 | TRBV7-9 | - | CASSFDTSSGNTIYF | TGTGCCAGCAGCTTCGACACTAGCTCTGGAAACACCATATATTTT
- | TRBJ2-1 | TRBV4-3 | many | CASSQYPYNEQFF | TGCGCAAGCAGCCAATACCCTTACAATGAGCAGTTCTTC
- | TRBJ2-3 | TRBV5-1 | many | CASSLAENPSSTQYF | TGCGCCAGCAGCTTGGCCGAGAACCCATCGAGTACGCAGTATTTT
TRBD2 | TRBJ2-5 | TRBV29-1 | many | CSVVLAGLGETQYF | TGCAGCGTTGTCCTAGCGGGGCTCGGGGAGACCCAGTACTTC
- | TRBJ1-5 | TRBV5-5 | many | CASSPRESNQPQHF | TGTGCCAGCAGCCCCAGGGAAAGCAATCAGCCCCAGCATTTT
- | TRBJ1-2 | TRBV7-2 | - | CASSPLDFYGYTF | TGTGCCAGCAGCCCATTAGACTTCTATGGCTACACCTTC
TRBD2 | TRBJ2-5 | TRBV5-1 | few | CASSLSGLAGSQETQYF | TGCGCCAGCAGCCTATCGGGACTAGCGGGGAGCCAAGAGACCCAGTACTTC
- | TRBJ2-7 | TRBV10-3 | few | CAIRSNYEQYF | TGTGCCATCAGAAGTAACTACGAGCAGTACTTC
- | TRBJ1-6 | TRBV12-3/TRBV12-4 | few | CASSSTGGGYSPLHF | TGTGCCAGCAGTTCAACCGGGGGGGGCTATTCACCCCTCCACTTT
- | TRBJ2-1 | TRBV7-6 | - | CASSSPGRSLYNEQFF | TGTGCCAGCAGCTCGCCGGGAAGATCCCTGTACAATGAGCAGTTCTTC
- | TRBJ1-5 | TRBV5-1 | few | CASSPFAGGNQPQHF | TGCGCCAGCAGCCCCTTCGCAGGCGGCAATCAGCCCCAGCATTTT
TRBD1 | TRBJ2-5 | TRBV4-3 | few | CASSQDLYGTVQETQYF | TGCGCCAGCAGCCAAGATCTATACGGGACAGTCCAAGAGACCCAGTACTTC
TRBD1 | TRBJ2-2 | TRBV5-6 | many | CASSWDSRTGELFF | TGTGCCAGCAGTTGGGACAGTCGGACCGGGGAGCTGTTTTTT
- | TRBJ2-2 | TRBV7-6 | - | CASSPFHTGELFF | TGTGCCAGCAGCCCATTCCACACCGGGGAGCTGTTTTTT
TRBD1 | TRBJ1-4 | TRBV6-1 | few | CASRDAYRDREANEKLFF | TGTGCCAGCAGGGATGCGTACCGGGACAGGGAGGCTAATGAAAAACTGTTTTTT
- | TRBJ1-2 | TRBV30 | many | CAWSKQGPGYGYTF | TGTGCCTGGAGTAAGCAGGGACCAGGGTATGGCTACACCTTC
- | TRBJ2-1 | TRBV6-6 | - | CASADGGGRSYNEQFF | TGTGCCAGCGCTGATGGGGGGGGGCGGTCCTACAATGAGCAGTTCTTC
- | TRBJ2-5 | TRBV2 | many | CASSPGPSTAETQYF | TGTGCCAGCAGTCCTGGCCCCTCCACTGCGGAGACCCAGTACTTC
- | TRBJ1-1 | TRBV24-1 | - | CATRASVNTEAFF | TGTGCCACCAGAGCCTCAGTGAACACTGAAGCTTTCTTT
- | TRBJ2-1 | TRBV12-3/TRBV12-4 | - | CASSWGPEGDEQFF | TGTGCCAGCAGTTGGGGACCGGAGGGGGATGAGCAGTTCTTC